This TCR beta chain was sequenced for a study of blood T cell repertoires in COVID-19. Study information: The origin of the acute and convalescent COVID-19 samples was the United States, Italy and Spain.

Adults between about 18 and 89 years of age took part from 20 to 25 US areas. The recovered donors of Cohort 3 showed two negative PCRs, clearance, or symptom resolution. Original methodology: The authors estimated nucleated cell counts from reference gene primer amplification. Data came from immunoSEQ multiplex PCR; TCRdb stores just in-frame clones and leaves some out. That table furnishes V, J and clone size, whereas the DNA furnished D and trimming. The sample lists 200,000 to 300,000 clones; more than 85% were seen once. The CDR3 runs 14 residues. Germline CDR1 MGHRA, CDR2 YSYEKL. V shed 3 bases and J shed 4 bases, with 13 bases lying between them.

The sequence was collected from a woman aged 25-40 years who had recovered from COVID-19. The rearrangement joins TRBV4-1 to TRBJ2-7; D unclear. The sequenced material came from PBMCs or T cells enriched from blood (not recorded which). The CDR3: CASSQEARYYEQYF. CDR3 coding DNA: TGCGCCAGCAGCCAGGAAGCTAGGTATTACGAGCAGTACTTC.